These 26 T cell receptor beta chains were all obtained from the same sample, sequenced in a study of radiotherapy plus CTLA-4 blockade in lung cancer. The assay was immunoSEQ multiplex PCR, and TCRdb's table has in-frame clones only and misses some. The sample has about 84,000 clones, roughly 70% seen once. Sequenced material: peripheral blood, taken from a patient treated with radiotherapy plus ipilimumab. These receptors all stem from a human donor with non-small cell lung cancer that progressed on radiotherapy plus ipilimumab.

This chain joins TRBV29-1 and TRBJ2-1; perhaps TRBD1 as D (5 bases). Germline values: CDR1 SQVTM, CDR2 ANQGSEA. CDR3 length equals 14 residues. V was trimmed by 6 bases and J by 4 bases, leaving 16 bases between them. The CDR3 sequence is CSVDRTQDYNEQFF. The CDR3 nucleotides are TGCAGCGTCGATCGGACACAGGATTACAATGAGCAGTTCTTC.

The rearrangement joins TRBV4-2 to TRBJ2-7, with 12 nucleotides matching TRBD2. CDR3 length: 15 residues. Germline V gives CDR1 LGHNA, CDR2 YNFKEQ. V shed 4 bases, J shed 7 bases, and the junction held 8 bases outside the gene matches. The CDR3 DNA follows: TGTGCCAGCAGCCCCCTAGCGGGAGGGCCAGGGGAGCAGTACTTC. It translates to CASSPLAGGPGEQYF.

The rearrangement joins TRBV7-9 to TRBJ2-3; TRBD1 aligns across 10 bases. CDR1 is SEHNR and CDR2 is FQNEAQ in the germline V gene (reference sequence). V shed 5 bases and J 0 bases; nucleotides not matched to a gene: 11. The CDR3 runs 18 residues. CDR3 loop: CASSGRSWDRGSTDTQYF. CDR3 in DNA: TGTGCCAGCAGCGGCCGATCTTGGGACAGGGGAAGCACAGATACGCAGTATTTT. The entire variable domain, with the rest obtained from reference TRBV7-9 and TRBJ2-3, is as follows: DTGVSQNPRHKITKRGQNVTFRCDPISEHNRLYWYRQTLGQGPEFLTYFQNEAQLEKSRLLSDRFSAERPKGSFSTLEIQRTEQGDSAMYLCASSGRSWDRGSTDTQYFGPGTRLTVL.

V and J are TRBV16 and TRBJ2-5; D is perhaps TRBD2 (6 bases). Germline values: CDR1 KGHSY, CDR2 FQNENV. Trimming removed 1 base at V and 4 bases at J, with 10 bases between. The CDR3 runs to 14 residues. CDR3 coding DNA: TGTGCCAGCAGCCAATTTGAGGAGGGAGAGACCCAGTACTTC. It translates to CASSQFEEGETQYF.

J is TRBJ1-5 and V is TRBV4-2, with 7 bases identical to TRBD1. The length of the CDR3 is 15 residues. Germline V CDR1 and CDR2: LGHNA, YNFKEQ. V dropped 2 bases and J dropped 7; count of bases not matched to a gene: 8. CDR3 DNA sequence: TGTGCCAGCAGCCAAACGACAGGGTTAGGACAGCCCCAGCATTTT. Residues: CASSQTTGLGQPQHF.

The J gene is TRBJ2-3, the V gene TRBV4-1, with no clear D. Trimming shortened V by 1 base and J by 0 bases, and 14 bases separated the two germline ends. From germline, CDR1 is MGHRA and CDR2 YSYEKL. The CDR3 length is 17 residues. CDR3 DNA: TGCGCCAGCAGCCAAGTCGGAGAAAGGTCTAGCACAGATACGCAGTATTTT. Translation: CASSQVGERSSTDTQYF.

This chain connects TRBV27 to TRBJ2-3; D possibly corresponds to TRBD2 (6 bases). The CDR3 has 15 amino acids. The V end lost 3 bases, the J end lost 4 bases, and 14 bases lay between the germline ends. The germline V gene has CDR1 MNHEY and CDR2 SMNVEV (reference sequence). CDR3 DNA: TGTGCCAGCAGTTTTCGGGGGATGGAGGCAGATACGCAGTATTTT. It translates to CASSFRGMEADTQYF.

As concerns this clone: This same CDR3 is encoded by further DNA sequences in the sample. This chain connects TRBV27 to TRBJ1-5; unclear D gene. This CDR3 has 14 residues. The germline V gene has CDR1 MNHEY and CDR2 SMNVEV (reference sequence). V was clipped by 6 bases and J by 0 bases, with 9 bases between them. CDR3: CASSPEPSNQPQHF. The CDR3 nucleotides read TGTGCCAGCAGCCCCGAACCTAGCAATCAGCCCCAGCATTTT.

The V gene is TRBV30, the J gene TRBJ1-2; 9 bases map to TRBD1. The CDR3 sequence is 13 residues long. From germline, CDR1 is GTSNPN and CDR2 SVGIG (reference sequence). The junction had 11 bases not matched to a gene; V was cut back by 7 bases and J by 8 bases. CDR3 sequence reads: CASSRDRVRGYTF. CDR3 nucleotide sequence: TGTGCCTCCTCCCGGGACAGGGTCCGGGGCTACACCTTC. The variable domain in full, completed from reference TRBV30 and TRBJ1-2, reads SQTIHQWPATLVQPVGSPLSLECTVEGTSNPNLYWYRQAAGRGLQLLFYSVGIGQISSEVPQNLSASRPQDRQFILSSKKLLLSDSGFYLCASSRDRVRGYTFGSGTRLTVV.

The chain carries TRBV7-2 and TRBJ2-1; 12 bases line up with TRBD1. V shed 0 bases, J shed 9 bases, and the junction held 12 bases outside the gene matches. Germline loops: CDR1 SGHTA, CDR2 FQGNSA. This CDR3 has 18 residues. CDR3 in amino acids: CASSLAYPRDRGRIEQFF. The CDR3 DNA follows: TGTGCCAGCAGCTTAGCCTACCCCCGGGACAGGGGGCGAATTGAGCAGTTCTTC.

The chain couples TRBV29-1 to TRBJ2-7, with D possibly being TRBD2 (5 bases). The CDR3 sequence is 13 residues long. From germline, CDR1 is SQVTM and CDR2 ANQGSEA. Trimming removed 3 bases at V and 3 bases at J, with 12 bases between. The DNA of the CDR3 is TGCAGCGTTGAGTCCGGAGAGGGCTACGAGCAGTACTTC. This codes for CSVESGEGYEQYF.

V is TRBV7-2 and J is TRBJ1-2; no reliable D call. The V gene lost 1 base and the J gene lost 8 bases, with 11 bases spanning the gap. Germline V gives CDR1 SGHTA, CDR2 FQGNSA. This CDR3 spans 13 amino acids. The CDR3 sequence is CASSLVQELGYTF. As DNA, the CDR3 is TGTGCCAGCAGCTTAGTGCAGGAGTTGGGCTACACCTTC.

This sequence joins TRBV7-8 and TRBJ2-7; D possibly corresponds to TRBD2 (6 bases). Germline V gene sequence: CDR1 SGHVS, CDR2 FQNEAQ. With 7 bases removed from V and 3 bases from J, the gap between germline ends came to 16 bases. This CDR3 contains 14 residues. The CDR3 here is CASTLMEGVYEQYF. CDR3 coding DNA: TGTGCCAGCACCCTTATGGAGGGAGTCTACGAGCAGTACTTC. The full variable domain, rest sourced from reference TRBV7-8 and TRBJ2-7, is GAGVSQSPRYKVAKRGQDVALRCDPISGHVSLFWYQQALGQGPEFLTYFQNEAQLDKSGLPSDRFFAERPEGSVSTLKIQRTQQEDSAVYLCASTLMEGVYEQYFGPGTRLTVT.

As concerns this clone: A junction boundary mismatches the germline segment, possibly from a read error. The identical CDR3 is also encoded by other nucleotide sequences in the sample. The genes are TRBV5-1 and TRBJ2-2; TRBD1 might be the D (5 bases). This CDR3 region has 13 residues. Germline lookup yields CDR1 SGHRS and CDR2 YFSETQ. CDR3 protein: CASSFRDTGELFF. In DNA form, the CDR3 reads TGTGCCAGCAGCTTCAGGGACACCGGGGAGCTGTTTTTT.

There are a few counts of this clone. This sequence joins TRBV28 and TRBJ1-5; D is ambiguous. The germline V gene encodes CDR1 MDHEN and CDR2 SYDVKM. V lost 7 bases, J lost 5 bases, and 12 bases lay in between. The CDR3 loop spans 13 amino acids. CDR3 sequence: CASTEREYQPQHF. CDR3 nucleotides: TGTGCCAGCACCGAGAGGGAATATCAGCCCCAGCATTTT.

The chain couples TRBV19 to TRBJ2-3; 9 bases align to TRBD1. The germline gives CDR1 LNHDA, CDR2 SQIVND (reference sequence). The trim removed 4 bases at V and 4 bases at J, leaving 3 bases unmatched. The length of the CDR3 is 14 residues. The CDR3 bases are TGTGCCAGTAGTAGTACAGGGGGCCCAGATACGCAGTATTTT. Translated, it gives CASSSTGGPDTQYF.

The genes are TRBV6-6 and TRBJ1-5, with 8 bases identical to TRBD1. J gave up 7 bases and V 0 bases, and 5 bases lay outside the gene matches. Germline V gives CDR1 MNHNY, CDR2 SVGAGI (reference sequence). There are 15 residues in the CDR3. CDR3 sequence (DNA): TGTGCCAGCAGTTACTCGACAGGGGCCGGACAGCCCCAGCATTTT. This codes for CASSYSTGAGQPQHF.

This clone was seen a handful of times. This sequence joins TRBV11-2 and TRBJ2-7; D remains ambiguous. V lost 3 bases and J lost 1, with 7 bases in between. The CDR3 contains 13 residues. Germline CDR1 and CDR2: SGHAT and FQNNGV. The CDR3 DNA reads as TGTGCCAGCAGCTTGGAATTTTCCTACGAGCAGTACTTC. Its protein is CASSLEFSYEQYF. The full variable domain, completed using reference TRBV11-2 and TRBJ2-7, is EAGVAQSPRYKIIEKRQSVAFWCNPISGHATLYWYQQILGQGPKLLIQFQNNGVVDDSQLPKDRFSAERLKGVDSTLKIQPAKLEDSAVYLCASSLEFSYEQYFGPGTRLTVT.

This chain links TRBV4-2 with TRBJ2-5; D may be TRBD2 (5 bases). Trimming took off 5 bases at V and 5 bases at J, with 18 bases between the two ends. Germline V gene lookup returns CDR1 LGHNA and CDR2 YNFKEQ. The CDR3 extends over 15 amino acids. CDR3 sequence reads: CASSALEGSRETQYF. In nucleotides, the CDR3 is TGTGCCAGCAGCGCGCTTGAGGGCTCGAGGGAGACCCAGTACTTC.

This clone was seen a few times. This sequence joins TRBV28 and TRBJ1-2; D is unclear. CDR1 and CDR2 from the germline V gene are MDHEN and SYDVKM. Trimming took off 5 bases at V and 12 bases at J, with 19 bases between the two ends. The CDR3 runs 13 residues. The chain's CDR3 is CASSIRPRREHTF. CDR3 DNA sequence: TGTGCCAGCAGTATCCGTCCCCGCCGGGAGCACACCTTC.

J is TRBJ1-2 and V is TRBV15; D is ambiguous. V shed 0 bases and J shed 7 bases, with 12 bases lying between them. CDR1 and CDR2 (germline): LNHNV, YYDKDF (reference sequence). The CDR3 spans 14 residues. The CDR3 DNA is TGTGCCACCAGCAGAGATAGGACGGCCCCTGGCTACACCTTC. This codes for CATSRDRTAPGYTF.

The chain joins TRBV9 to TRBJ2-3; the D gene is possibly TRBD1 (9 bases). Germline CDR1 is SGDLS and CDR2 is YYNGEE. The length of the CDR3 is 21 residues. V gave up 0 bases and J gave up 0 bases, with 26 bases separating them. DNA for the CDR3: TGTGCCAGCAGCGTAGCTCCGGACAGGGGAGGGCGGGGGGCTAGCACAGATACGCAGTATTTT. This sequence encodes CASSVAPDRGGRGASTDTQYF.

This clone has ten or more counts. The CDR3 region is CASYRDRVDQPQHF. DNA for the CDR3: TGTGCCAGTTACCGGGACAGGGTGGATCAGCCCCAGCATTTT. The V and J genes are TRBV27 and TRBJ1-5; 9 bases agree with TRBD1. The CDR3 sequence is 14 residues long. The V and J ends lost 9 bases and 5 bases, in that order; junction bases with no gene match: 8. Germline V gives CDR1 MNHEY, CDR2 SMNVEV (reference sequence).

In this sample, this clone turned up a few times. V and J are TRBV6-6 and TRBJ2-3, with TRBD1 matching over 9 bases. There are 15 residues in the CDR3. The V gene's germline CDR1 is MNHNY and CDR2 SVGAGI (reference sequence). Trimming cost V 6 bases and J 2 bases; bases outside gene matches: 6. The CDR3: CASRTGQGYTDTQYF. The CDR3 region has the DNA TGTGCCAGCAGGACGGGACAGGGCTACACAGATACGCAGTATTTT.

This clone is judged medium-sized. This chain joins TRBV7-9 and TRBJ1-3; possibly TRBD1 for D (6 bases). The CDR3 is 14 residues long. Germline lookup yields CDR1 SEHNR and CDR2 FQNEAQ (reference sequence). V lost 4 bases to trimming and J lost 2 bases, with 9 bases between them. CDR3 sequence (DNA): TGTGCCAGCAGCTCCCGGACAGCTGGAAACACCATATATTTT. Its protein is CASSSRTAGNTIYF.

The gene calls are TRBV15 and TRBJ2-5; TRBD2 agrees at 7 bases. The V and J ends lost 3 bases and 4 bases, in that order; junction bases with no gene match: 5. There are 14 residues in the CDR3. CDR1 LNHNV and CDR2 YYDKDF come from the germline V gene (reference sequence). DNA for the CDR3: TGTGCCACCAGCAGGCGCGGGGGAGCAGAGACCCAGTACTTC. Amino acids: CATSRRGGAETQYF.